A single sample is the source of the 8 T cell receptor beta chains below, sequenced in a study of blood T cell repertoires in COVID-19 (dated by TCRdb to 2019 to 2021). Receptor amplification or capture employed the immunoSEQ multiplex PCR assay. Here the immuneACCESS table is served through TCRdb, limited to in-frame sequences with V and J called. Missing clones are a known gap in these copies; in checked studies unresolved V genes cover under half, and the rest lacks a known reason. This sample holds around 100,000 clones; about 85% were observed only once. Of the sample, about 6.1% falls within the top ten clones. Sequencing input: peripheral blood. All receptors come from a woman in her sixties with COVID-19, enrolled during active disease.

This sequence joins TRBV5-1 and TRBJ1-4; D is unresolved. The CDR3 extends over 14 amino acids. The V end was cut by 0 bases, the J end by 8 bases, with 11 bases between. Germline CDR1 and CDR2: SGHRS and YFSETQ. The CDR3 nucleotides are TGCGCCAGCAGCTTGGCCGAGGGAAGGGAAAAACTGTTTTTT. Residues: CASSLAEGREKLFF.

V gene TRBV7-9 combines with J gene TRBJ1-5; 7 bases fit TRBD1. Per the germline V gene, CDR1 is SEHNR and CDR2 is FQNEAQ (reference sequence). With V trimmed by 5 bases and J by 4 bases, 5 bases remained unmatched. This CDR3 contains 14 residues. CDR3 residues: CASSPGQQNQPQHF. For the CDR3, the DNA is TGTGCCAGCAGCCCGGGACAGCAAAATCAGCCCCAGCATTTT.

A few counts support this clone. The rearrangement uses TRBV9 and TRBJ2-5, with 9 bases matching TRBD2. Germline-derived CDR1 and CDR2 are SGDLS and YYNGEE. Trimming cost V 0 bases and J 5 bases; bases outside gene matches: 5. CDR3 length: 15 residues. The CDR3 loop reads CASSVASGGPETQYF. Here the CDR3 DNA reads TGTGCCAGCAGCGTAGCGAGCGGGGGGCCGGAGACCCAGTACTTC.

The chain links TRBV13 to TRBJ1-3; weak D call: TRBD1 (5 bases). This CDR3 has 16 residues. Germline V gene lookup returns CDR1 PRHDT and CDR2 FYEKMQ (reference sequence). V shed 1 base and J shed 6 bases, with 16 bases lying between them. The CDR3 loop is CASSLDALGEANTIYF. In DNA form, the CDR3 reads TGTGCCAGCAGCTTAGACGCCTTGGGGGAGGCAAACACCATATATTTT.

This clone was counted between two and nine times. The V and J genes are TRBV5-1 and TRBJ2-2; the match to TRBD1 covers 8 bases. The CDR3 is made up of 14 amino acids. V was pared by 10 bases and J by 4 bases, with 9 bases of the junction left unmatched. The V gene's germline CDR1 is SGHRS and CDR2 YFSETQ. This chain's CDR3 is CAAGQGITTGELFF. The CDR3 nucleotides are TGCGCCGCTGGACAGGGTATCACCACCGGGGAGCTGTTTTTT.

J is TRBJ1-3 and V is TRBV6-5; D is unclear. The CDR3 consists of 14 residues. Trimming removed 7 bases from V and 1 base from J, with 11 bases in between. Germline V gene lookup returns CDR1 MNHEY and CDR2 SVGAGI. Written as DNA, the CDR3 is TGTGCCAGCAAGTACTTGCCGTCTGGAAACACCATATATTTT. It is translated as CASKYLPSGNTIYF.

The J gene is TRBJ1-6, the V gene TRBV28; TRBD1 might be the D (6 bases). This CDR3 has 14 residues. Trimming cost V 2 bases and J 10 bases, with 12 bases left between them. Per the germline V gene, CDR1 is MDHEN and CDR2 is SYDVKM. The CDR3 DNA follows: TGTGCCAGCAGTTTACCGGGGGGCGGGTCACCCCTCCACTTT. Encoded protein: CASSLPGGGSPLHF.

This clone is a singleton in its sample. This rearrangement joins TRBV3-1 (or the pseudogene TRBV3-2) to TRBJ1-2, with D uncertain. Trimming left V 1 base short and J 0 bases short, with 9 bases between. The CDR3 totals 15 residues. Looked up from germline, CDR1 is LGHDT and CDR2 is YNNKEL (reference sequence). The DNA of the CDR3 is TGTGCCAGCAGCCAAGCCCCCGCGACTAACTATGGCTACACCTTC. This sequence encodes CASSQAPATNYGYTF.